What follows are 10 T cell receptor beta chains derived from one specimen sequenced in a study of regulatory T cells in long-lasting Graves disease. Time point defined: persistent/refractory GD, antithyroid drugs over 5 years with positive TRAb. Extracted PBMC RNA gave rise to the TCR library. The authors built TCR beta libraries using iRepertoire HTBI primers and Arm-PCR of CDR3 regions. One entry per CDR3 protein, called by TCRdb with MiXCR from the multiplex PCR reads. Of 400,000 to 500,000 distinct CDR3 sequences listed, around 20% were seen once; the top ten hold around 15%. The specimen was peripheral blood mononuclear cells (PBMCs), collected when the disease was refractory, from a patient treated with antithyroid drugs. Receptors originate from a female donor with Graves disease.

This clonotype was detected only a few times. The J gene is TRBJ2-2, the V gene TRBV19; D is undetermined. Germline CDR1 is LNHDA and CDR2 is SQIVND (reference sequence). V dropped 4 bases and J dropped 7 bases, with 7 bases sitting between them. This CDR3 is 12 amino acids long. The chain's CDR3 is CASSSLNGELFF. The DNA for the CDR3 is TGTGCCAGTAGTAGCCTCAACGGGGAGCTGTTTTTT.

The chain carries TRBV30 and TRBJ2-7; 9 bases line up with TRBD1. In germline, CDR1 is GTSNPN, CDR2 SVGIG (reference sequence). V dropped 2 bases and J dropped 5; count of bases not matched to a gene: 4. The CDR3 spans 13 residues. The CDR3 spells CAWSITGGNEQYF. The CDR3 nucleotides read TGTGCCTGGAGTATCACAGGGGGCAACGAGCAGTACTTC.

This clonotype showed up many times. The chain combines TRBV3-1 with TRBJ2-5; TRBD1 might be the D (6 bases). The CDR3 contains 16 residues. Germline loops: CDR1 LGHDT, CDR2 YNNKEL (reference sequence). Trimming left V 2 bases short and J 2 bases short, with 15 bases between. The CDR3 DNA follows: TGTGCCAGCAGCCAAAGACCCCGACAGGTGCAAGAGACCCAGTACTTC. This encodes CASSQRPRQVQETQYF.

The chain uses TRBV28 and TRBJ2-3; 7 nucleotides agree with TRBD2. Germline lookup yields CDR1 MDHEN and CDR2 SYDVKM. The CDR3 is 15 amino acids. V dropped 5 bases and J dropped 1; count of bases not matched to a gene: 6. The DNA for the CDR3 is TGTGCCAGCAGTCCGCGGGAGTACGGCACAGATACGCAGTATTTT. Its protein product is CASSPREYGTDTQYF.

This clonotype has a handful of counts. The V gene is TRBV6-1, the J gene TRBJ1-5; no firm D call. Germline V gene data show CDR1 as MNHNS and CDR2 as SASEGT. Trimming took 11 bases from V and 5 from J, leaving 7 bases between them. The CDR3 sequence is 10 residues long. This chain's CDR3 is CAAGDQPQHF. CDR3 in DNA: TGTGCCGCCGGGGATCAGCCCCAGCATTTT.

A few counts support this clonotype. The J gene is TRBJ2-7, the V gene TRBV20-1, with TRBD2 identical over 10 bases. The germline gives CDR1 DFQATT, CDR2 SNEGSKA (reference sequence). V gave up 6 bases and J gave up 13 bases; unmatched junction bases: 15. This CDR3 is 13 amino acids long. CDR3 protein: CSAKQGTSDPKYF. CDR3 DNA: TGCAGTGCCAAACAGGGGACTAGCGACCCTAAATACTTC.

J is TRBJ2-2 and V is TRBV9, with 15 nucleotides matching TRBD2. The CDR3 extends over 16 amino acids. The J segment lost 7 bases and the V segment lost 7 bases, leaving 8 bases of the junction unmatched. Germline V gene lookup returns CDR1 SGDLS and CDR2 YYNGEE. The CDR3 nucleotides read TGTGCCAGCGGCTTAGGACTAGCGGGAGGGTACGGGGAGCTGTTTTTT. Translating it yields CASGLGLAGGYGELFF. Together with reference TRBV9 and TRBJ2-2, the CDR3 gives the full variable domain: DSGVTQTPKHLITATGQRVTLRCSPRSGDLSVYWYQQSLDQGLQFLIQYYNGEERAKGNILERFSAQQFPDLHSELNLSSLELGDSALYFCASGLGLAGGYGELFFGEGSRLTVL.

The rearrangement joins TRBV20-1 to TRBJ2-7, with 9 bases fitting TRBD2. The J segment lost 4 bases and the V segment lost 5 bases, leaving 12 bases of the junction unmatched. The CDR3 spans 15 residues. CDR1 is DFQATT and CDR2 is SNEGSKA in the germline V gene (reference sequence). The CDR3 protein is CSAAAGGGRAYEQYF. For the CDR3, the DNA is TGCAGTGCTGCCGCTGGAGGCGGGAGGGCGTACGAGCAGTACTTC.

The J gene is TRBJ2-1, the V gene TRBV7-9; D not certain. CDR3 length: 13 amino acids. Trimming stripped 5 bases from V and 8 bases from J, with 13 bases between. Germline CDR1 SEHNR, CDR2 FQNEAQ (reference sequence). CDR3 DNA sequence: TGTGCCAGCAGCCGCCAATTAGGCGATGAGCAGTTCTTC. Its translation is CASSRQLGDEQFF.

This clonotype was counted ten times or more. J is TRBJ1-5 and V is TRBV20-1, with D uncertain. Trimming removed 3 bases from V and 2 bases from J, with 11 bases in between. Germline values: CDR1 DFQATT, CDR2 SNEGSKA (reference sequence). This CDR3 comprises 14 residues. The DNA for the CDR3 is TGCAGTGCTAGGTCAGGTATAGGCAATCAGCCCCAGCATTTT. Amino acid sequence: CSARSGIGNQPQHF.